One sample yielded the 23 T cell receptor beta chains listed below, sequenced in a study of identical twins. One entry per CDR3 protein results from TCRdb running MiXCR on the 5' RACE reads. The table includes 240,000 or so distinct CDR3 sequences, under 12% detected once. Sequenced material: memory T cells sorted from blood. The source is a man aged 50 to 59 in good health.

This clonotype was observed at least ten times. The genes are TRBV7-9 and TRBJ2-5; no firm D call. Germline values: CDR1 SEHNR, CDR2 FQNEAQ (reference sequence). Trimming took off 6 bases at V and 2 bases at J, with 16 bases between the two ends. The CDR3 loop spans 15 amino acids. The CDR3 DNA is TGTGCCAGCAGTCCTCTAGACACCGCTCAAGAGACCCAGTACTTC. Encoded protein: CASSPLDTAQETQYF.

This clonotype has a count of ten or more. In DNA form, the CDR3 reads TGTGCCAGCAGTACCATAAGCGGGAGTTCCTACAATGAGCAGTTCTTC. This gives the protein CASSTISGSSYNEQFF. The chain uses TRBV28 and TRBJ2-1; 8 positions match TRBD2. The CDR3 has 16 amino acids. Germline CDR1 is MDHEN and CDR2 is SYDVKM. V trimming: 5 bases; J trimming: 1 base; junction bases outside the gene matches: 7.

Many counts were recorded for this clonotype. The chain has TRBV6-5 and TRBJ2-7; 8 bases agree with TRBD1. Germline V CDR1 and CDR2: MNHEY, SVGAGI. V trimming: 2 bases; J trimming: 4 bases; junction bases outside the gene matches: 1. The CDR3 is 13 amino acids. In nucleotides, the CDR3 is TGTGCCAGCAGTTACCGGACAGGGTACGAGCAGTACTTC. Its protein is CASSYRTGYEQYF.

Only a few counts were recorded for this clonotype. The V call is TRBV7-9, the J call TRBJ1-1; D is perhaps TRBD1 (5 bases). This CDR3 is 14 amino acids long. Trimming shortened V by 5 bases and J by 0 bases, and 10 bases separated the two germline ends. CDR1 SEHNR and CDR2 FQNEAQ come from the germline V gene (reference sequence). The CDR3 loop reads CASSPGQLNTEAFF. The CDR3 DNA follows: TGTGCCAGCAGCCCGGGGCAGTTGAACACTGAAGCTTTCTTT.

V is TRBV16 and J is TRBJ2-7; 7 positions agree with TRBD2. The length of the CDR3 is 14 residues. Germline loops: CDR1 KGHSY, CDR2 FQNENV. J lost 3 bases, V lost 3 bases, and 5 bases had no gene match. CDR3 protein: CASSHPGRGYEQYF. For the CDR3, the DNA is TGTGCCAGCAGCCACCCTGGGAGGGGCTACGAGCAGTACTTC.

This clonotype was seen many times. The genes are TRBV5-1 and TRBJ2-7; 11 bases line up with TRBD1. Germline V gene data show CDR1 as SGHRS and CDR2 as YFSETQ. The CDR3 has 15 residues. The V segment lost 3 bases and the J segment 2 bases; nucleotides outside the gene matches: 4. CDR3 residues: CASSSDRGPTYEQYF. The CDR3 DNA follows: TGCGCCAGCAGCTCGGACAGGGGGCCCACCTACGAGCAGTACTTC.

This clonotype has a count of ten or more. The rearrangement links TRBV13 to TRBJ2-5; D uncertain. The CDR3 sequence is 12 residues long. The V end lost 3 bases, the J end lost 4 bases, and 6 bases lay between the germline ends. The V gene's germline CDR1 is PRHDT and CDR2 FYEKMQ (reference sequence). The CDR3 DNA reads as TGTGCCAGCAGCTTGCGTCTAGAGACCCAGTACTTC. Its protein is CASSLRLETQYF.

Notes on this clonotype: Being one base from a much bigger clone, this may be a read error. As the CDR3 is not closed by the conserved phenylalanine or tryptophan, this likely results from a read error. The chain uses TRBV20-1 and TRBJ2-7; 7 positions match TRBD1. The CDR3 totals 13 residues. Unmatched junction bases numbered 5, after V lost 2 bases and J lost 4 bases. CDR1 is DFQATT and CDR2 is SNEGSKA in the germline V gene (reference sequence). The CDR3 DNA follows: TGCAGTGCTAGACCGGGACAGAGATACGAGCAGTACCTC. This encodes CSARPGQRYEQYL.

There are many counts of this clonotype. The V call is TRBV7-2, the J call TRBJ1-2, with D hard to call. The length of the CDR3 is 12 residues. The germline gives CDR1 SGHTA, CDR2 FQGNSA. Trimming took 2 bases from V and 8 from J, leaving 9 bases between them. The DNA of the CDR3 is TGTGCCAGCAGCTTATCTTGGGGAGGCTACACCTTC. This gives the protein CASSLSWGGYTF.

Points on this clonotype: In this CDR3 the conserved last residue, phenylalanine or tryptophan, is missing, so a read error is likely. The V and J genes are TRBV3-1 and TRBJ2-7; 8 nucleotides line up with TRBD1. V trimming: 4 bases; J trimming: 3 bases; junction bases outside the gene matches: 8. Germline V gene data show CDR1 as LGHDT and CDR2 as YNNKEL (reference sequence). The CDR3 totals 15 residues. CDR3 DNA sequence: TGTGCCAGCAGCCTAATGACAGGGGCTAACTACGAGCAGTACCTC. This gives the protein CASSLMTGANYEQYL.

This clonotype was seen many times. The chain carries TRBV5-1 and TRBJ1-6; 9 positions match TRBD1. Germline-derived CDR1 and CDR2 are SGHRS and YFSETQ. This CDR3 has 15 residues. After removal of 5 bases from V and 8 bases from J, the junction contained 8 bases not matched to a gene. The CDR3 nucleotides read TGCGCCAGCAGACTACGGACAGGGGAAGATTCACCCCTCCACTTT. The encoded protein is CASRLRTGEDSPLHF.

This chain connects TRBV3-1 to TRBJ2-7; the D gene is possibly TRBD1 (5 bases). The ends were cut back, 3 bases at V and 2 bases at J, with 11 bases in the middle. This CDR3 spans 14 amino acids. Germline V CDR1 and CDR2: LGHDT, YNNKEL (reference sequence). This CDR3 is CASSHGAGTYEQYF. CDR3 nucleotides: TGTGCCAGCAGCCACGGAGCAGGGACCTACGAGCAGTACTTC.

This clonotype is judged medium-sized. This chain uses TRBV12-3 or TRBV12-4 with TRBJ2-1, with no clear D. The CDR3 sequence is 11 residues long. With 4 bases removed from V and 2 bases from J, the gap between germline ends came to 0 bases. In DNA form, the CDR3 reads TGTGCCAGCAGTTCCTACAATGAGCAGTTCTTC. Encoded protein: CASSSYNEQFF.

The chain joins TRBV29-1 to TRBJ2-7; 11 bases line up with TRBD2. Trimming at V came to 5 bases and at J to 6 bases, leaving 6 bases not matched to a gene. This CDR3 comprises 13 residues. Looked up from germline, CDR1 is SQVTM and CDR2 is ANQGSEA. This CDR3 reads CSVRLLAGAEQYF. The CDR3 bases are TGCAGCGTTAGGCTACTAGCGGGAGCCGAGCAGTACTTC.

The chain carries TRBV19 and TRBJ2-3; perhaps TRBD2 as D (6 bases). Trimming cost V 5 bases and J 3 bases, with 6 bases left between them. Germline V gene lookup returns CDR1 LNHDA and CDR2 SQIVND (reference sequence). This CDR3 contains 12 residues. The CDR3 is CASSGRTDTQYF. As DNA, the CDR3 is TGTGCCAGTAGTGGGAGGACAGATACGCAGTATTTT. Full variable domain (outside the CDR3, taken from reference TRBV19 and TRBJ2-3): DGGITQSPKYLFRKEGQNVTLSCEQNLNHDAMYWYRQDPGQGLRLIYYSQIVNDFQKGDIAEGYSVSREKKESFPLTVTSAQKNPTAFYLCASSGRTDTQYFGPGTRLTVL.

This clonotype was found many times. The chain links TRBV9 to TRBJ2-5; the D is unclear. Per the germline V gene, CDR1 is SGDLS and CDR2 is YYNGEE. CDR3 size: 13 residues. The V end was cut by 0 bases, the J end by 4 bases, with 7 bases between. CDR3: CASSVAFIETQYF. CDR3 DNA: TGTGCCAGCAGCGTAGCTTTTATAGAGACCCAGTACTTC.

This clonotype was recorded at least ten times. The V gene is TRBV10-3, the J gene TRBJ2-3; D not certain. Germline CDR1 ENHRY, CDR2 SYGVKD. V was shortened by 3 bases and J by 3 bases, with 7 bases between the two germline ends. The CDR3 loop spans 13 amino acids. CDR3 residues: CAISDRETDTQYF. CDR3 bases: TGTGCCATCAGTGATAGGGAAACAGATACGCAGTATTTT.

The chain couples TRBV5-1 to TRBJ2-7, with TRBD2 matching 9 bases. After removal of 4 bases from V and 0 bases from J, the junction contained 8 bases not matched to a gene. Germline assignment: CDR1 SGHRS and CDR2 YFSETQ. CDR3 size: 16 residues. CDR3: CASSPLAGATSYEQYF. The CDR3 DNA is TGCGCCAGCAGCCCCTTAGCGGGAGCGACCTCCTACGAGCAGTACTTC. The variable domain in full, with the rest retrieved from reference TRBV5-1 and TRBJ2-7, is KAGVTQTPRYLIKTRGQQVTLSCSPISGHRSVSWYQQTPGQGLQFLFEYFSETQRNKGNFPGRFSGRQFSNSRSEMNVSTLELGDSALYLCASSPLAGATSYEQYFGPGTRLTVT.

This clonotype was observed a handful of times. The genes are TRBV7-9 and TRBJ2-1; 7 bases match TRBD2. Germline CDR1 SEHNR, CDR2 FQNEAQ (reference sequence). Unmatched junction bases numbered 7, after V lost 8 bases and J lost 3 bases. The CDR3 has 14 residues. In DNA form, the CDR3 reads TGTGCCAGCCGTGACGGGAGGAACTACAATGAGCAGTTCTTC. Translating it yields CASRDGRNYNEQFF.

This clonotype came up many times. The CDR3 nucleotides read TGCAGCGTTGGTAGGCGGACCTCCTACAATGAGCAGTTCTTC. Protein sequence: CSVGRRTSYNEQFF. The chain recombines TRBV29-1 with TRBJ2-1; the D is unclear. There are 14 residues in the CDR3. The V end lost 4 bases, the J end lost 0 bases, and 10 bases lay between the germline ends. Germline V gene sequence: CDR1 SQVTM, CDR2 ANQGSEA.

J is TRBJ2-5 and V is TRBV20-1; 8 nucleotides align to TRBD1. V trimming: 3 bases; J trimming: 5 bases; junction bases outside the gene matches: 8. The CDR3 contains 14 residues. Germline loops: CDR1 DFQATT, CDR2 SNEGSKA (reference sequence). Here the CDR3 DNA reads TGCAGTGCTAGGGGCAGGGGGCCGGGGGAGACCCAGTACTTC. It yields the protein CSARGRGPGETQYF.

This clonotype occurred many times. The genes are TRBV7-2 and TRBJ2-1; the match to TRBD2 covers 7 bases. Looked up from germline, CDR1 is SGHTA and CDR2 is FQGNSA. CDR3 length equals 14 residues. Trimming took 5 bases from V and 5 from J; bases not matched to a gene: 6. As DNA, the CDR3 is TGTGCCAGCAGCCCGTGGGGGGGTCACAATGAGCAGTTCTTC. Protein product: CASSPWGGHNEQFF.

The J gene is TRBJ2-3, the V gene TRBV4-1; D might be TRBD2 (6 bases). Trimming pared 0 bases from V and 7 bases from J, leaving 8 bases between. The CDR3 spans 13 residues. Germline CDR1 is MGHRA and CDR2 is YSYEKL. CDR3 loop: CASSQDRGNTQYF. The CDR3 DNA sequence: TGCGCCAGCAGCCAAGATCGGGGGAATACGCAGTATTTT.